This is a list of T cell receptor beta chains from one sample in a study of T cells in Graves' hyperthyroidism and ophthalmopathy. In TCRdb, the multiplex PCR reads were re-called with MiXCR into one record per CDR3 protein. The sample yields hundreds of thousands of distinct CDR3 sequences, roughly 24% seen once. Sequenced: blood. Receptors originate from a woman younger than 45 with Graves' ophthalmopathy. Each CDR3 is given with its conserved first and last residue.

cdr3_length,j_call,v_call,cdr3_aa
15,TRBJ2-7,TRBV6-9,CASSWRRAGGHEQYF
15,TRBJ1-2,TRBV11-2,CASSPIRREKDGYTF
13,TRBJ2-3,TRBV7-3,CASSPYVLDTQYF
13,TRBJ1-1,TRBV3-1,CASLPRGGGEAFF
13,TRBJ2-7,TRBV29-1,CSVEVGRRNEQYF
12,TRBJ1-2,TRBV6-1,CASSEWGNGYTF
15,TRBJ2-7,TRBV6-1,CASSEWHSVSYEQYF
16,TRBJ2-4,TRBV20-1,CSARDFSGLAKNIQYF
14,TRBJ1-1,TRBV6-5,CASSSPGQGASAFF
14,TRBJ2-7,TRBV10-3,CAISGAADSYEQYF
16,TRBJ1-6,TRBV6-1,CASSELEGGYNSPLHF
11,TRBJ2-1,TRBV27,CASSRYNEQFF
12,TRBJ1-1,TRBV12-3/TRBV12-4,CASSAGGSEAFF
15,TRBJ2-2,TRBV6-5,CASSFRQGAVGELFF
16,TRBJ1-3,TRBV28,CASSLWGRISGNAIYF
14,TRBJ1-2,TRBV5-1,CASSFGQDDYGYTF
15,TRBJ1-1,TRBV6-2/TRBV6-3,CASSYSRLTNTEAFF
12,TRBJ1-2,TRBV29-1,CSVRGNHYGYTF
16,TRBJ1-5,TRBV6-1,CASSVSVVGGNQPQHF
12,TRBJ2-7,TRBV20-1,CSAPVQTYEQYF
15,TRBJ1-2,TRBV6-4,CASSDYAVVGYGYTF
15,TRBJ2-7,TRBV12-3/TRBV12-4,CASSLTTSGSYEQYF
15,TRBJ2-6,TRBV2,CASTPAKAGANVLTF
13,TRBJ1-1,TRBV6-1,CASRDRVGTEAFF
14,TRBJ2-7,TRBV28,CASRDRGSSYEQYF
16,TRBJ2-7,TRBV28,CASSLSPGVIVYEQYF
14,TRBJ2-6,TRBV27,CASSWDTGANVLTF
11,TRBJ1-1,TRBV6-5,CASSYGREAFF
17,TRBJ1-5,TRBV6-1,CASRNRPTGTSNQPQHF
13,TRBJ1-1,TRBV12-3/TRBV12-4,CASSLPETTEAFF
14,TRBJ2-2,TRBV7-9,CASSSESNTGELFF
16,TRBJ2-5,TRBV7-2,CASSLVGGFNQETQYF
16,TRBJ2-5,TRBV29-1,CSVEDPMDRGEETQYF
13,TRBJ1-5,TRBV4-1,CASSQLGNQPQHF
16,TRBJ2-2,TRBV27,CASSFFSGIVTGELFF
15,TRBJ2-2,TRBV12-3/TRBV12-4,CVSSFSTSVNGELFF
14,TRBJ1-1,TRBV19,CASAEGRLNTEAFF
14,TRBJ2-2,TRBV12-3/TRBV12-4,CASSFSGNTGEPFF
13,TRBJ1-5,TRBV20-1,CSAMEGSDQPQHF
14,TRBJ2-7,TRBV7-2,CASSGWDFPYEQYF
14,TRBJ2-7,TRBV5-1,CASCAGNPPYEQYF
13,TRBJ2-7,TRBV14,CASSRAGSHEQYF
15,TRBJ1-1,TRBV19,CASSSSRSDATEAFF
17,TRBJ2-3,TRBV4-1,CASSQDKGLAGGDTQYF
13,TRBJ2-5,TRBV6-1,CASSKDRQETQYF
18,TRBJ1-5,TRBV19,CASSIDPRTGWRNQPQHF
13,TRBJ1-1,TRBV3-1,CASSQDPSPEAFF
17,TRBJ2-7,TRBV24-1,CATSDLYPGHPDYEQYF
11,TRBJ1-1,TRBV6-1,CASMMNTEAFF
15,TRBJ2-7,TRBV28,CASISPGQFSYEQYF
16,TRBJ2-7,TRBV9,CASSVAPTGGIYEQYF
12,TRBJ1-2,TRBV6-2/TRBV6-3,CASSHEYRAYTF
16,TRBJ2-7,TRBV7-6,CASSPNRAGSSYEQYF
11,TRBJ1-2,TRBV12-3/TRBV12-4,CASSRTGTASF
14,TRBJ2-7,TRBV19,CASSIAGDLYEQYF
15,TRBJ2-3,TRBV4-3,CASSQDAASTDTQYF
14,TRBJ2-7,TRBV12-3/TRBV12-4,CASSMEGTSLQQYF
14,TRBJ1-1,TRBV30,CAWSVAGRNTEAFF